These 5 T cell receptor beta chains were sequenced from one sample in a study of patients and donors after allogeneic stem cell transplantation. Each CDR3 protein is one row after TCRdb ran MiXCR on the RT-PCR reads. The sample records 100,000 to 120,000 distinct CDR3 sequences, around 33% being singletons. The sequenced material came from blood, either unsorted or a sorted T cell fraction (not recorded which). The receptors originated from a human donor who was either an allogeneic HSCT recipient or a stem cell or donor lymphocyte infusion donor (not recorded which). It is not recorded whose cells these are; they may come from a transplant donor.

The chain joins TRBV7-2 to TRBJ1-6, with D tentatively TRBD1 (5 bases). This CDR3 has 15 amino acids. The ends were cut back, 4 bases at V and 5 bases at J, with 12 bases in the middle. CDR1 is SGHTA, CDR2 FQGNSA, per germline. In DNA form, the CDR3 reads TGTGCCAGCAGCTACATAACAGGAAATAATTCACCCCTCCACTTT. Translation gives CASSYITGNNSPLHF.

The chain uses TRBV27 and TRBJ2-7; 7 bases fit TRBD1. V shed 5 bases, J shed 1 base, and the junction held 5 bases outside the gene matches. The germline V gene encodes CDR1 MNHEY and CDR2 SMNVEV (reference sequence). This CDR3 contains 14 residues. As DNA, the CDR3 is TGTGCCAGCAGTACACGGACAGGATCCTACGAGCAGTACTTC. Translating gives CASSTRTGSYEQYF.

The CDR3 DNA reads TGTGCCAGCAGTAAGTCCCCCAGGCTCTCTGGAAACACCATATATTTT. Amino acids: CASSKSPRLSGNTIYF. V gene TRBV12-3 or TRBV12-4 combines with J gene TRBJ1-3, with D unclear. V was trimmed by 5 bases and J by 0 bases, leaving 14 bases between them. There are 16 residues in the CDR3.

J is TRBJ1-2 and V is TRBV19; no reliable D call. Between the trimmed V and J ends, which lost 9 bases and 4 bases, there was a span of 9 bases. Germline V CDR1 and CDR2: LNHDA, SQIVND (reference sequence). The CDR3 spans 11 residues. The CDR3, as DNA: TGTGCCAGCTTGGACGTCTATGGCTACACCTTC. Translated, it gives CASLDVYGYTF.

The V and J genes are TRBV12-3 or TRBV12-4 and TRBJ1-1; no clear D gene. CDR3 size: 12 residues. The V gene lost 5 bases and the J gene lost 3 bases, with 7 bases spanning the gap. Written as DNA, the CDR3 is TGTGCCAGCAGTACTGGTTACACTGAAGCTTTCTTT. It translates to CASSTGYTEAFF.